This entry lists 21 T cell receptor beta chains sequenced from one sample in a study of regulatory T cells in long-lasting Graves disease. CDR3-region Arm-PCR and iRepertoire HTBI primers produced the TCR beta libraries. Via MiXCR, TCRdb re-called the multiplex PCR reads, giving one row per CDR3 protein. The table lists hundreds of thousands of distinct CDR3 sequences, roughly a sixth of them singletons, with 12% in the top ten. Time point reported: newly diagnosed GD, antithyroid drugs for less than 3 months. Extracted PBMC RNA gave rise to the TCR library. This sample also appeared in a second study, on T cells in Graves' hyperthyroidism and ophthalmopathy.

This material consisted of peripheral blood mononuclear cells (PBMCs), taken at new diagnosis, from a patient treated with antithyroid drugs. These receptors came from a man aged 18-30 years with Graves disease.

V usage is TRBV3-1 and J usage is TRBJ1-2; 7 positions agree with TRBD1. Germline lookup yields CDR1 LGHDT and CDR2 YNNKEL (reference sequence). Germline trimming cut 4 bases from V and 8 bases from J; bases unmatched to any gene: 7. This CDR3 spans 13 amino acids. The CDR3 sequence: CASSPQGVWGYTF. In nucleotides, the CDR3 is TGTGCCAGCAGCCCTCAGGGGGTGTGGGGCTACACCTTC.

This clonotype was recorded many times. This chain joins TRBV7-9 and TRBJ2-3, with 8 bases identical to TRBD2. With 5 bases clipped from V and 14 bases from J, the junction kept 30 bases outside the gene matches. The CDR3 runs 19 residues. Germline V gives CDR1 SEHNR, CDR2 FQNEAQ (reference sequence). This chain's CDR3 is CASSPPFGGMSGSPYRLYF. The CDR3 nucleotides read TGTGCCAGCAGCCCCCCCTTTGGCGGTATGAGCGGGAGCCCCTACCGGCTGTATTTT.

The J gene is TRBJ2-7, the V gene TRBV18, with D possibly being TRBD2 (6 bases). CDR3 length: 14 residues. Per the germline V gene, CDR1 is KGHSH and CDR2 is LQKENI. V lost 3 bases, J lost 5 bases, and 14 bases lay in between. CDR3 sequence (DNA): TGTGCCAGCTCACCGAGACGTGGAGGGGACGAGCAGTACTTC. Translated, it gives CASSPRRGGDEQYF.

Only a few counts were recorded for this clonotype. The genes are TRBV6-2 or TRBV6-3 and TRBJ2-5; D not resolved. CDR1 is MNHEY and CDR2 is SVGEGT in the germline V gene. V lost 8 bases and J 5 bases, leaving 6 bases between the germline ends. The CDR3 is made up of 10 amino acids. The CDR3 protein is CASYGETQYF. DNA of the CDR3: TGTGCCAGCTATGGGGAGACCCAGTACTTC.

This clonotype was counted many times. This chain links TRBV30 with TRBJ2-5; maybe TRBD2 (6 bases). CDR1 is GTSNPN and CDR2 is SVGIG in the germline V gene (reference sequence). The CDR3 runs 12 residues. V lost 5 bases to trimming and J lost 3 bases, with 10 bases between them. For the CDR3, the DNA is TGTGCCTGGGGTACGGGGGAAGAGACCCAGTACTTC. This codes for CAWGTGEETQYF. Together with reference TRBV30 and TRBJ2-5, the CDR3 gives the full variable domain: SQTIHQWPATLVQPVGSPLSLECTVEGTSNPNLYWYRQAAGRGLQLLFYSVGIGQISSEVPQNLSASRPQDRQFILSSKKLLLSDSGFYLCAWGTGEETQYFGPGTRLLVL.

The chain joins TRBV12-3 or TRBV12-4 to TRBJ1-1; no reliable D call. The V gene lost 4 bases and the J gene lost 6 bases, with 15 bases spanning the gap. This CDR3 is built from 14 residues. The CDR3 reads CASSSRTSLPEAFF. For the CDR3, the DNA is TGTGCCAGCAGTTCCAGGACTTCGCTCCCTGAAGCTTTCTTT.

This chain joins TRBV20-1 and TRBJ1-5; possible D gene TRBD1, 6 bases. The length of the CDR3 is 16 residues. Trimming took 6 bases from V and 6 from J, leaving 24 bases between them. CDR1 is DFQATT, CDR2 SNEGSKA, per germline (reference sequence). In nucleotides, the CDR3 is TGCAGTGCCCGAGATCGGGGACGGGGGCTTGTTCAGCCCCAGCATTTT. It is translated as CSARDRGRGLVQPQHF.

This clonotype has at least ten counts. The chain carries TRBV12-3 or TRBV12-4 and TRBJ2-5; perhaps TRBD1 as D (7 bases). V dropped 5 bases and J dropped 0 bases, with 13 bases sitting between them. This CDR3 contains 15 residues. CDR3 in amino acids: CASSPRRGDQETQYF. The CDR3 bases are TGTGCCAGCAGTCCCCGCAGGGGGGACCAAGAGACCCAGTACTTC.

The chain joins TRBV7-9 to TRBJ2-3; D perhaps matches TRBD1 (6 bases). Germline V gives CDR1 SEHNR, CDR2 FQNEAQ (reference sequence). This CDR3 is built from 14 residues. With 9 bases removed from V and 1 base from J, the gap between germline ends came to 14 bases. The CDR3 nucleotides are TGTGCCAGTATGAGGGGGACGGGCACAGATACGCAGTATTTT. Its translation is CASMRGTGTDTQYF.

This clonotype was observed a few times. CDR3 DNA: TGTGCCAGCAGCCGCAGGACAGGGTGGAAAGAGACCCAGTACTTC. Its translation: CASSRRTGWKETQYF. The chain couples TRBV14 to TRBJ2-1, with 8 bases fitting TRBD1. Near its end, the DNA agrees better with TRBJ2-5, so the J call may be wrong. CDR1 is SGHDN and CDR2 is FVKESK in the germline V gene. CDR3 length: 15 amino acids.

There are a few counts of this clonotype. The V gene is TRBV5-1, the J gene TRBJ2-7; either TRBD1 or TRBD2 may fit D (5 bases each). Trimming removed 6 bases at V and 5 bases at J, with 18 bases between. The CDR3 spans 14 residues. The germline V gene encodes CDR1 SGHRS and CDR2 YFSETQ. CDR3 sequence (DNA): TGCGCCAGCACCCCTAGTCCGGGGCCCCACGAGCAGTACTTC. This sequence encodes CASTPSPGPHEQYF.

As to this clonotype: Given a much more abundant clone one base away, this may be a read error. Because the CDR3 is missing its conserved closing phenylalanine or tryptophan, this is likely a read error. The chain is built from TRBV20-1 and TRBJ2-3, with D possibly being TRBD2 (6 bases). The CDR3 runs 14 residues. V was clipped by 3 bases and J by 0 bases, with 10 bases between them. Germline CDR1 DFQATT, CDR2 SNEGSKA (reference sequence). CDR3 DNA sequence: TGCAGTGCTAGTGTAGCGGCTAGCACAGATACGCAGTATCTT. It yields the protein CSASVAASTDTQYL.

This clonotype was seen repeatedly, ten times or more. The CDR3 nucleotides read TGCGCCAGCAGCTTGGAGGGGATAGGTACAGATACGCAGTATTTT. This gives the protein CASSLEGIGTDTQYF. The chain uses TRBV5-1 and TRBJ2-3, with D possibly matching TRBD1 (5 bases). This CDR3 comprises 15 residues. CDR1 and CDR2 from the germline V gene are SGHRS and YFSETQ. Trimming took 0 bases from V and 3 from J, leaving 11 bases between them.

The chain couples TRBV5-1 to TRBJ2-1, with a weak D call TRBD1 (5 bases). This CDR3 region has 12 residues. V was trimmed by 2 bases and J by 10 bases, leaving 10 bases between them. The germline gives CDR1 SGHRS, CDR2 YFSETQ. This chain's CDR3 is CASSFQGFEQFF. The CDR3 region has the DNA TGCGCCAGCAGCTTTCAGGGATTCGAGCAGTTCTTC.

This clonotype was seen many times. The chain links TRBV7-8 to TRBJ1-5, with D hard to call. Germline CDR1 SGHVS, CDR2 FQNEAQ. The CDR3 has 14 amino acids. Trimming pared 3 bases from V and 3 bases from J, leaving 9 bases between. DNA for the CDR3: TGTGCCAGCAGCTTTGACCGAATCAATCAGCCCCAGCATTTT. The encoded protein is CASSFDRINQPQHF.

This clonotype was found many times. The chain couples TRBV5-1 to TRBJ1-1; no clear D gene. The CDR3 covers 15 residues. Per germline, CDR1 SGHRS and CDR2 YFSETQ. Trimming took 1 base from V and 1 from J, leaving 11 bases between them. The CDR3 loop reads CASSLTSDKNTEAFF. CDR3 DNA: TGCGCCAGCAGCTTGACTTCAGACAAGAACACTGAAGCTTTCTTT.

This chain uses TRBV7-2 with TRBJ2-7, with TRBD2 as a possible D gene (5 bases). This CDR3 is built from 12 residues. The V gene lost 2 bases and the J gene lost 6 bases, with 8 bases spanning the gap. Germline CDR1 and CDR2: SGHTA and FQGNSA. In DNA, the CDR3 is TGTGCCAGCAGCTTACGGGAAACCGAGCAGTACTTC. Its translation: CASSLRETEQYF.

This clonotype was seen a handful of times. The chain uses TRBV27 and TRBJ1-1; TRBD1 matches at 10 bases. Trimming cost V 8 bases and J 0 bases; bases outside gene matches: 6. This CDR3 is built from 15 residues. Germline assignment: CDR1 MNHEY and CDR2 SMNVEV (reference sequence). The CDR3 here is CASVGDRGMNTEAFF. CDR3 in DNA: TGTGCCAGCGTTGGGGACAGGGGTATGAACACTGAAGCTTTCTTT.

A few counts support this clonotype. The chain carries TRBV6-1 and TRBJ1-2, with 7 bases that match TRBD1. J gave up 4 bases and V 6 bases, and 11 bases lay outside the gene matches. Germline-derived CDR1 and CDR2 are MNHNS and SASEGT. This CDR3 comprises 15 residues. For the CDR3, the DNA is TGTGCCAGCAGGGAGACAGGGAGGTCCGTCTATGGCTACACCTTC. Protein: CASRETGRSVYGYTF.

J is TRBJ2-7 and V is TRBV4-1, with a tentative D call TRBD2 (6 bases). Germline CDR1 reads MGHRA; CDR2 reads YSYEKL. CDR3 size: 16 residues. V gave up 2 bases and J gave up 0 bases, with 14 bases separating them. CDR3 sequence reads: CASSQFGAGSSYEQYF. CDR3 DNA: TGCGCCAGCAGCCAATTCGGTGCGGGGAGCTCCTACGAGCAGTACTTC.

This clonotype was seen many times. V is TRBV30 and J is TRBJ2-7, with TRBD2 matching over 9 bases. The length of the CDR3 is 17 residues. J was trimmed by 3 bases and V by 3 bases; bases with no gene match: 15. Germline V gives CDR1 GTSNPN, CDR2 SVGIG (reference sequence). The CDR3 region is CAWRHVFGGRAGYEQYF. CDR3 in DNA: TGTGCCTGGAGGCACGTTTTTGGCGGGAGGGCCGGCTACGAGCAGTACTTC.